This T cell receptor beta chain derives from a study of human T cells and chemical hapten exposure. Study details: Sensitization employed 2% DPC on about 2 cm by about 2 cm of upper inner arm skin. Study-wide findings and caveats: Expanded TCRs clustered into significantly more large CDR3 similarity groups than controls, the analysis revealed.

TCRdb independently ran MiXCR on the RACE reads; one entry per CDR3 protein. Here the sample spans approximately 60,000 distinct CDR3 sequences, about 9.6% being singletons. This CDR3 is built from 15 residues. This clonotype was observed at least ten times. What it recognizes is unknown. Time point indicated: patch test 1, 2 weeks after DPC sensitization. Regarding treatment: therapeutic diphenylcyclopropenone sensitization with weekly scalp DPC. Extraction of total RNA was performed on unfractionated whole blood. The sample was whole blood, taken in connection with sensitization to the hapten diphenylcyclopropenone (DPC). The genes are TRBV21-1 and TRBJ1-1; the table names TRBD1, a call not compared with the DNA. TRBV21-1 is flagged as a pseudogene. This receptor was obtained from a woman aged 40 to 55 with alopecia areata. Some clones in this sample may be carry-over from other donors' samples. The CDR3, as DNA: TGTGCCAGCAGCAAAGGACCAGGGACGTTGGCTGAAGCTTTCTTT. Its translation is CASSKGPGTLAEAFF.